This entry is about one T cell receptor (beta chain). The authors carried out high-throughput sequencing of TCR beta. They applied it to CD8+ and CD4+ T cells obtained from blood. The control participants were healthy donors, and these controls were matched with respect to both age and sex. Trimming removed 4 bases from V and 1 base from J, with 5 bases in between. This CDR3 contains 13 residues. Germline-derived CDR1 and CDR2 are MNHEY and SVGEGT. This entry is derived from a study of CD8 T cells in Susac syndrome. Reverse transcription of about 0.45 to 1 ug RNA was performed with random hexamers. Across 54 Vbeta and 13 Jbeta, TCR beta CDR3 was amplified with immunoSEQ multiplex PCR. TCRdb passed the immunoSEQ multiplex PCR reads through MiXCR, listing each CDR3 protein once. The data hold 140,000 to 150,000 distinct CDR3 sequences, with approximately 94% observed a single time.

The chain has TRBV6-2 or TRBV6-3 and TRBJ2-1; no clear D. Material for sequencing was CD4+ T cells from PBMCs. The clonotype comes from a human donor in good health. The CDR3 loop is CASSSISYNEQFF. Here the CDR3 DNA reads TGTGCCAGCAGTTCCATATCCTACAATGAGCAGTTCTTC.